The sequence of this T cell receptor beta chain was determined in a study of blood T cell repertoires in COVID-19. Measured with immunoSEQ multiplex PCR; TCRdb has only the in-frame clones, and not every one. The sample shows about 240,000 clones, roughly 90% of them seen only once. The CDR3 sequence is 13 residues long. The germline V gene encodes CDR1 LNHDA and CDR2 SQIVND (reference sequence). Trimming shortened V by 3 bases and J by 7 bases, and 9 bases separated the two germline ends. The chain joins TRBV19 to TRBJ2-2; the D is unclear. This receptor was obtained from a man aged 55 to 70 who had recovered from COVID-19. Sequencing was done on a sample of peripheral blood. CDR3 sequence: CASSIVSVGELFF. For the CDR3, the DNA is TGTGCCAGTAGTATTGTTTCGGTCGGGGAGCTGTTTTTT.